This T cell receptor beta chain is from a study of T cell responses to AZD1222 COVID-19 vaccine. Germline CDR1 SGHNT, CDR2 YYREEE (reference sequence). This CDR3 spans 14 amino acids. Notes on this clone: Its antigen is not identified. An end of the junction does not agree with germline; a read error may underlie this.

Regarding the study as a whole: Donor demographics were predominantly white British with a female majority; clonal diversity may be underestimated. Baseline serostatus was positive in only a handful of AZD1222 recipients.

Some clones are missing from TCRdb's copy, which holds only in-frame ones; the method was immunoSEQ multiplex PCR. Of about 270,000 clones in the sample, almost 95% were seen once. This receptor was obtained from an adult who received the AZD1222 COVID-19 vaccine. The material was peripheral blood, obtained 28 days after the second AZD1222 dose. The chain recombines TRBV5-4 with TRBJ1-2; no firm D call. In DNA, the CDR3 is TGTGCCAGCACCTTGACCCAGAGACACTATGGCTACACCTTC. As protein: CASTLTQRHYGYTF.